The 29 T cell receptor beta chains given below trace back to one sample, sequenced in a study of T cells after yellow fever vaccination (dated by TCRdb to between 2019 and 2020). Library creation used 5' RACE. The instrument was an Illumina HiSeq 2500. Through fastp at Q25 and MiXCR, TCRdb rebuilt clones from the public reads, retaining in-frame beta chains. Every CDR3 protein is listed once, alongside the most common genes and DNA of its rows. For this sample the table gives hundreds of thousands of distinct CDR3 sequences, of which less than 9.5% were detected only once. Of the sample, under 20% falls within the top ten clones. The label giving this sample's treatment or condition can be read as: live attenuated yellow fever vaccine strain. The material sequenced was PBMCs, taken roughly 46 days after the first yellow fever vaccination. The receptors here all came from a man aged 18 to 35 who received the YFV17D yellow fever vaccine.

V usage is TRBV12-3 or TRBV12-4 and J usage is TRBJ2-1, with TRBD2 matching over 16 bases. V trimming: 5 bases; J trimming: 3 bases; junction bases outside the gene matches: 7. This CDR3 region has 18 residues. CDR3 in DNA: TGTGCCAGCAGTCCCACGGGACTAGCGGGGGGGTACTACAATGAGCAGTTCTTC. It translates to CASSPTGLAGGYYNEQFF.

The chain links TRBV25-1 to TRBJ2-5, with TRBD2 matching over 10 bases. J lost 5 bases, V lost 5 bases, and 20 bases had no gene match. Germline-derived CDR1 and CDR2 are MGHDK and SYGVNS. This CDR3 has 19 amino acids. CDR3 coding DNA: TGTGCCAGCAGTAGCACAAGATCGACAGCGGGGGGGCCTAAGGAGACCCAGTACTTC. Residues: CASSSTRSTAGGPKETQYF.

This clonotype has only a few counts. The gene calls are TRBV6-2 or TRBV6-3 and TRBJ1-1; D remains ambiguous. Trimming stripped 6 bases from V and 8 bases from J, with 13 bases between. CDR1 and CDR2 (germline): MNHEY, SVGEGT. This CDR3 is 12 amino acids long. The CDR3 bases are TGTGCCAGCAGCCTGTCATTCTACGAAGCTTTCTTT. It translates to CASSLSFYEAFF.

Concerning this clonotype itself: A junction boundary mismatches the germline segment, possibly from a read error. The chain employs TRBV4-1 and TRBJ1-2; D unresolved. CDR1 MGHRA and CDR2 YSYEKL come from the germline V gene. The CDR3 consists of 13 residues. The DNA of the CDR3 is TGCGCCAGCAGCCAAGCACCTAAATATGGCTACACCTTC. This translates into CASSQAPKYGYTF.

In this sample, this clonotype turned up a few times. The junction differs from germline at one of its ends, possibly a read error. The CDR3 nucleotides are TGTGCCAGCAGCCTGATTCCCTATAATGAGCAGTTCTTC. Its protein product is CASSLIPYNEQFF. The chain recombines TRBV7-9 with TRBJ2-1; D ambiguous. Germline loops: CDR1 SEHNR, CDR2 FQNEAQ (reference sequence). The CDR3 is 13 residues long.

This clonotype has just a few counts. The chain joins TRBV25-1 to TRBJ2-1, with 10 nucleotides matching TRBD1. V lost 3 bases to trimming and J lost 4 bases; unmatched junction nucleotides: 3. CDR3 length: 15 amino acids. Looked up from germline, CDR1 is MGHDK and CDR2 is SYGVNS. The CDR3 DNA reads TGTGCCAGCAGTGAGGGGGACAGGGGATACAATGAGCAGTTCTTC. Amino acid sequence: CASSEGDRGYNEQFF.

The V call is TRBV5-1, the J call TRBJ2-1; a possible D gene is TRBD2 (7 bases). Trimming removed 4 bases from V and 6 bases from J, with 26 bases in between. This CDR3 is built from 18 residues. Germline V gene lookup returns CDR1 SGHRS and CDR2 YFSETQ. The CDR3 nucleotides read TGCGCCAGCAGCCGAAGAGGACGGGGGGCCGGGGGTCGCAATGAGCAGTTCTTC. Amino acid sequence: CASSRRGRGAGGRNEQFF. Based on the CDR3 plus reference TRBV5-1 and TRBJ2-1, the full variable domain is KAGVTQTPRYLIKTRGQQVTLSCSPISGHRSVSWYQQTPGQGLQFLFEYFSETQRNKGNFPGRFSGRQFSNSRSEMNVSTLELGDSALYLCASSRRGRGAGGRNEQFFGPGTRLTVL.

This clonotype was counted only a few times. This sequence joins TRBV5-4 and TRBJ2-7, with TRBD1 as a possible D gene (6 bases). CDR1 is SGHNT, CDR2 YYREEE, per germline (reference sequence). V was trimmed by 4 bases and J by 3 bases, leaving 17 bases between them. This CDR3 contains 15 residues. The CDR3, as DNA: TGTGCCAGCAGCGTTTCCGGGACACCTCTCTACGAGCAGTACTTC. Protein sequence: CASSVSGTPLYEQYF.

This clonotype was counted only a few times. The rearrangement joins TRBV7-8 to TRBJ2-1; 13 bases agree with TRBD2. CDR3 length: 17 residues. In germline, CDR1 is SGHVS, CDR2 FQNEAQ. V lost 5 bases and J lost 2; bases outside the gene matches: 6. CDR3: CASSDSTSGGTYNEQFF. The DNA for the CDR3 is TGTGCCAGCAGCGACTCGACTAGCGGGGGGACCTACAATGAGCAGTTCTTC.

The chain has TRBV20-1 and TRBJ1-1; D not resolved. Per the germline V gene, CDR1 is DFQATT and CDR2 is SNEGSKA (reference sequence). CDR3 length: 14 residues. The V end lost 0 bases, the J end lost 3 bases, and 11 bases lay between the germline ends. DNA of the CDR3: TGCAGTGCTAGAGATCTCGTAGGTGACACTGAAGCTTTCTTT. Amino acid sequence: CSARDLVGDTEAFF.

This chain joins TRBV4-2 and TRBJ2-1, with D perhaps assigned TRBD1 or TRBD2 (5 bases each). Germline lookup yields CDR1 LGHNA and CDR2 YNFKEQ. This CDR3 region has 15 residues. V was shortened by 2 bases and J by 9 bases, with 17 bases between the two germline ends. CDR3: CASSQSRDEGIEQFF. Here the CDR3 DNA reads TGTGCCAGCAGCCAAAGCCGGGACGAGGGTATTGAGCAGTTCTTC.

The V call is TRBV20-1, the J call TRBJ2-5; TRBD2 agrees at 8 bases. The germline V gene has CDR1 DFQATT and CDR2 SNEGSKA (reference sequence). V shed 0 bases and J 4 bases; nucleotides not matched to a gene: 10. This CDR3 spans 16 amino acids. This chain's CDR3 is CSARDRRRGAGETQYF. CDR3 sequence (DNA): TGCAGTGCTAGAGATCGTCGGCGGGGGGCCGGAGAGACCCAGTACTTC.

This chain's CDR3 is CASKLGSGTENSPLHF. CDR3 DNA: TGTGCCAGCAAGCTTGGATCCGGGACGGAGAATTCACCCCTCCACTTT. The chain joins TRBV7-9 to TRBJ1-6; D may be TRBD1 (5 bases). The CDR3 extends over 16 amino acids. V was clipped by 7 bases and J by 7 bases, with 20 bases between them. CDR1 SEHNR and CDR2 FQNEAQ come from the germline V gene (reference sequence). The variable domain in full, with the rest retrieved from reference TRBV7-9 and TRBJ1-6, is DTGVSQNPRHKITKRGQNVTFRCDPISEHNRLYWYRQTLGQGPEFLTYFQNEAQLEKSRLLSDRFSAERPKGSFSTLEIQRTEQGDSAMYLCASKLGSGTENSPLHFGNGTRLTVT.

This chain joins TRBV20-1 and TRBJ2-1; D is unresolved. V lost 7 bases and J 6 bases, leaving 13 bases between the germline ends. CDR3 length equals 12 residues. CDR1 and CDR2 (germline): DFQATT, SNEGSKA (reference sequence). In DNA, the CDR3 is TGCAGTGTTACATCCCTCGCCAATGAGCAGTTCTTC. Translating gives CSVTSLANEQFF.

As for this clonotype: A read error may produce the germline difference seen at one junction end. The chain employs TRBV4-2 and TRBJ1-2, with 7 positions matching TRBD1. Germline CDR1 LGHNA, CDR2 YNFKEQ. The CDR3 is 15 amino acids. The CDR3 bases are TGTGCCAGCAGCCAAAGGGGACAGTACGTGTATGGGTACACCTTC. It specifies CASSQRGQYVYGYTF.

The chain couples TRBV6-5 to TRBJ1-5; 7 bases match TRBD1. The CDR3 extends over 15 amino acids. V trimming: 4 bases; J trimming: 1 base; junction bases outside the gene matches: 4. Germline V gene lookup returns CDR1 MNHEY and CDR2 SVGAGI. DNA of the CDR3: TGTGCCAGCAGTTCGGACAGGATCAGCAATCAGCCCCAGCATTTT. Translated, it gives CASSSDRISNQPQHF.

The CDR3 sequence is CAISAPYNEQFF. CDR3 coding DNA: TGTGCCATCAGTGCTCCGTACAATGAGCAGTTCTTC. The rearrangement uses TRBV10-3 and TRBJ2-1; D call uncertain. Trimming pared 4 bases from V and 4 bases from J, leaving 5 bases between. Germline CDR1 and CDR2: ENHRY and SYGVKD. The CDR3 contains 12 residues.

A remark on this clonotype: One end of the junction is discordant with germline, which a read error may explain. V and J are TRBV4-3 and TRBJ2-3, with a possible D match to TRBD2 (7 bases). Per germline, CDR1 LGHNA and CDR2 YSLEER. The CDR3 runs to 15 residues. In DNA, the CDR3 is TGCGCCAGCAGCCAAGAAGGAACAGGCGGGGGCCAAGTGAATTTT. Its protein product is CASSQEGTGGGQVNF.

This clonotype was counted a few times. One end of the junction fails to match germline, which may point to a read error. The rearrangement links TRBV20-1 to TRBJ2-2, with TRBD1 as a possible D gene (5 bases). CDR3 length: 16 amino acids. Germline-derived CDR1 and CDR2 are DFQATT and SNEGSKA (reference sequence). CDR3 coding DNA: TGCTGTGCTAGTGACGCCCGGGTGGGGCGCACCGGGGAGCTGTTTTTT. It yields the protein CCASDARVGRTGELFF.

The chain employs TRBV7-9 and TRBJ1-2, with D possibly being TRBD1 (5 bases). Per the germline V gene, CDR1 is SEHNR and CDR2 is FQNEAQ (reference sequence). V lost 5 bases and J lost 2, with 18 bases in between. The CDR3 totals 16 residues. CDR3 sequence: CASSPPPGRRNYGYTF. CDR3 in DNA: TGTGCCAGCAGCCCCCCACCGGGACGGCGGAACTATGGCTACACCTTC.

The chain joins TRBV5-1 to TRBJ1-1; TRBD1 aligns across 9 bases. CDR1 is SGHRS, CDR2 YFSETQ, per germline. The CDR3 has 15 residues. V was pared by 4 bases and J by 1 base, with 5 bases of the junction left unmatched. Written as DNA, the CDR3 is TGCGCCAGCAGCATACAGGGGGCTCCGAACACTGAAGCTTTCTTT. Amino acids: CASSIQGAPNTEAFF.

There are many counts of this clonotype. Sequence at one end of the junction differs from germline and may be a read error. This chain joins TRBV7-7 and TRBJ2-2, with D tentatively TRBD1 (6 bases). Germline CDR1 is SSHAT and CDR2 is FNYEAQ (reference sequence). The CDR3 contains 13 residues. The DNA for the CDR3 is TGTGCTAGCAGCAATACAGGGTCCGGGGAGCTGTTTTTT. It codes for CASSNTGSGELFF. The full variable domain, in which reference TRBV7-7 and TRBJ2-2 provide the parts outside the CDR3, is GAGVSQSPRYKVTKRGQDVTLRCDPISSHATLYWYQQALGQGPEFLTYFNYEAQPDKSGLPSDRFSAERPEGSISTLTIQRTEQRDSAMYRCASSNTGSGELFFGEGSRLTVL.

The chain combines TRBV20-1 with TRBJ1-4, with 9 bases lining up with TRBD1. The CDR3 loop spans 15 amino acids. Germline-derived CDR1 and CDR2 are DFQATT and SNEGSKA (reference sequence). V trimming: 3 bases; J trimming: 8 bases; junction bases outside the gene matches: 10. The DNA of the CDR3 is TGCAGTGCTAGTTTACCGGGACAGGGAGGCGAAAAACTGTTTTTT. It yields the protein CSASLPGQGGEKLFF.

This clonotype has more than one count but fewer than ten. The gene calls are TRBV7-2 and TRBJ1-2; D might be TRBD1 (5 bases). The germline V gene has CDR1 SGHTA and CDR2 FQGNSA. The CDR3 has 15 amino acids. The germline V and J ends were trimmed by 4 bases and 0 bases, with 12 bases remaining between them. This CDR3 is CASSSPDSANYGYTF. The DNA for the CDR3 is TGTGCCAGCAGCTCCCCCGACAGCGCTAACTATGGCTACACCTTC.

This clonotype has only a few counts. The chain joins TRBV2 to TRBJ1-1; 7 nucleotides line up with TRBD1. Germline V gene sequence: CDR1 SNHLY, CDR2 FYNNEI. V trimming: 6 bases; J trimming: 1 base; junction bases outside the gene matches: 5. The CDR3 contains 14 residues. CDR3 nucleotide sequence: TGTGCCAGCAGGGGGACAGTCTCGAACACTGAAGCTTTCTTT. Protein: CASRGTVSNTEAFF. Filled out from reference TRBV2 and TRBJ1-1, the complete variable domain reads EPEVTQTPSHQVTQMGQEVILRCVPISNHLYFYWYRQILGQKVEFLVSFYNNEISEKSEIFDDQFSVERPDGSNFTLKIRSTKLEDSAMYFCASRGTVSNTEAFFGQGTRLTVV.

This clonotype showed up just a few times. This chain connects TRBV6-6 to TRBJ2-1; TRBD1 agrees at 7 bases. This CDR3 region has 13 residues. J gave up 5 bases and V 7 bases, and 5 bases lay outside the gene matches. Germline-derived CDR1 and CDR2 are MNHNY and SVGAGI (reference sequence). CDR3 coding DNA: TGTGCCAGCACCCTCCAGGGGGACAATGAGCAGTTCTTC. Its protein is CASTLQGDNEQFF.

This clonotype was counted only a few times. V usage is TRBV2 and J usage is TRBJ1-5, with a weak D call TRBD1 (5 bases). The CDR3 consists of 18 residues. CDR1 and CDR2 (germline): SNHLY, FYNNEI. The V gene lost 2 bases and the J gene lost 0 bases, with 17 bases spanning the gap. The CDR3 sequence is CASSERAGSLYSNQPQHF. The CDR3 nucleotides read TGTGCCAGCAGTGAAAGGGCAGGGAGCCTCTATAGCAATCAGCCCCAGCATTTT.

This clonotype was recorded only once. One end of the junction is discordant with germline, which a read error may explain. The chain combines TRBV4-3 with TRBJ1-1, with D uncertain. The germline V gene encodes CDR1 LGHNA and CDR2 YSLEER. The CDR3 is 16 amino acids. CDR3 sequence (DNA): TGCGCCAGCAGCCAAGATTCGATGGGGATGGAGACTGAAGCTCTCTTT. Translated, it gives CASSQDSMGMETEALF.

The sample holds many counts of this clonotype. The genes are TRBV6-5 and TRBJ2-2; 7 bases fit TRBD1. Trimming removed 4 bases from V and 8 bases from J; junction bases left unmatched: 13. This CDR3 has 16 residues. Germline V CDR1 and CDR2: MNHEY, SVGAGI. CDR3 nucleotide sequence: TGTGCCAGCAGTTTCGCACAGGGGTCCCTCGTGGGGGAGCTGTTTTTT. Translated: CASSFAQGSLVGELFF.